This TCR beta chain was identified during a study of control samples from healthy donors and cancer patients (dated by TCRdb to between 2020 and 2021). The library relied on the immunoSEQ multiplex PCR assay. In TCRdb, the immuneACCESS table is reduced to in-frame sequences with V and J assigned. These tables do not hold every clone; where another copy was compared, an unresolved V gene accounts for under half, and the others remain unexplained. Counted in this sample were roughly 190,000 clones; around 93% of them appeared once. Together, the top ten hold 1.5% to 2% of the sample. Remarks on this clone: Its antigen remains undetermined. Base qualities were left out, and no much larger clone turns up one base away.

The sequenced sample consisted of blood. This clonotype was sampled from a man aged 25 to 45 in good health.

The CDR3 reads CASSFLGPNQPQHF. The DNA is TGTGCCAGCAGCTTCCTGGGTCCCAATCAGCCCCAGCATTTT. The chain was built from TRBV11-2 and TRBJ1-5, with the D gene uncertain. Taken from cysteine to phenylalanine, the CDR3 has 14 residues. The sequence is cut down to CDR3 DNA, 42 bases in frame from base 1. CDR1 and CDR2 were assigned from the germline V gene as SGHAT and FQNNGV. Cut back by 3 bases and 3 bases, the V and J ends lie 9 bases apart.